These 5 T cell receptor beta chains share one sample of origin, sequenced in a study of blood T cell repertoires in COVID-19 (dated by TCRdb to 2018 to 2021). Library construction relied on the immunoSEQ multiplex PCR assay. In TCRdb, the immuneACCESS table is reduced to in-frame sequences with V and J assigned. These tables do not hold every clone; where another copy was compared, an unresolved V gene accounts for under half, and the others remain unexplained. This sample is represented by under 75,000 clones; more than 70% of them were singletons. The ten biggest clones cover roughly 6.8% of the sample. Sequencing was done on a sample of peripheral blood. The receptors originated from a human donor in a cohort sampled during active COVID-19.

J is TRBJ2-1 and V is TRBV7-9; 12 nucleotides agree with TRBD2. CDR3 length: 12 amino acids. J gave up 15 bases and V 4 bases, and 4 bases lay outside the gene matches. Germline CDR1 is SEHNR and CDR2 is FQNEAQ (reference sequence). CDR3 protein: CASSSSGGALFF. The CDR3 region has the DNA TGTGCCAGCAGCTCTAGCGGGGGGGCTTTGTTCTTC.

The CDR3 reads CATSRQIGGQGSSYEQYF. CDR3 sequence (DNA): TGTGCCACCAGCAGGCAGATCGGGGGACAGGGGTCCTCCTACGAGCAGTACTTC. The chain carries TRBV15 and TRBJ2-7, with 10 bases lining up with TRBD1. Losses at the gene ends were 3 bases for V and 0 bases for J; bases not matched to a gene: 11. CDR3 length: 18 amino acids. The germline gives CDR1 LNHNV, CDR2 YYDKDF (reference sequence).

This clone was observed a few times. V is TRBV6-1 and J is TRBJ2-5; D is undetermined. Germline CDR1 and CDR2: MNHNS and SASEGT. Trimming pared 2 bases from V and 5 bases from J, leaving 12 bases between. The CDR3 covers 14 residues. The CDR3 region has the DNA TGTGCCAGCAGTGAATTCCAGTTCGTGGAGACCCAGTACTTC. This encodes CASSEFQFVETQYF.

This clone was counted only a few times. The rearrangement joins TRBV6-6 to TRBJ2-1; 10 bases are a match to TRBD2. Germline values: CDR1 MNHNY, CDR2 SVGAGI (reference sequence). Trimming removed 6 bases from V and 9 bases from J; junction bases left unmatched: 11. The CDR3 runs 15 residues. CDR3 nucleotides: TGTGCCAGCAGGGATAGCGGGGGGTCACTAGGTGAGCAGTTCTTC. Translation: CASRDSGGSLGEQFF.

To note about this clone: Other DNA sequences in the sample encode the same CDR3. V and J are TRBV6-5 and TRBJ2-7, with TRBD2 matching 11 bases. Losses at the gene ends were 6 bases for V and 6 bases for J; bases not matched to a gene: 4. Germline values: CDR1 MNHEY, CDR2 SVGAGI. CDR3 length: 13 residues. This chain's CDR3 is CASRLGLAGEQYF. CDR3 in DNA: TGTGCCAGCAGACTCGGACTAGCGGGCGAGCAGTACTTC.